Each of the 8 T cell receptor beta chains below was sequenced from the same sample in a study of CD8+CD57+ T cells in acquired aplastic anemia. According to the study, genomic DNA was the template for TCR beta VDJ and CDR3 profiling. One entry per CDR3 protein, called by TCRdb with MiXCR from the reads. The repertoire consists of approximately 32,000 distinct CDR3 sequences, with roughly 77% occurring once and the leading ten covering roughly 22%. The sample was sorted CD4+, CD8+, or CD8+CD57+ T cells (not recorded which) from PBMCs. These receptor sequences come from a human donor in good health, serving as a control.

The chain uses TRBV2 and TRBJ1-2; the D gene is possibly TRBD1 (6 bases). The CDR3 totals 13 residues. V lost 7 bases and J 11 bases, leaving 20 bases between the germline ends. Germline CDR1 reads SNHLY; CDR2 reads FYNNEI. The CDR3 loop is CASKISGGGGYTF. The DNA for the CDR3 is TGTGCCAGCAAAATCTCAGGAGGGGGTGGTTACACCTTC.

V and J are TRBV10-3 and TRBJ2-3, with D unclear. The CDR3 extends over 11 amino acids. V lost 7 bases to trimming and J lost 2 bases, with 4 bases between them. Looked up from germline, CDR1 is ENHRY and CDR2 is SYGVKD. The CDR3 nucleotides read TGTGCCATCACCGACACAGATACGCAGTATTTT. Translating gives CAITDTDTQYF.

This chain links TRBV7-9 with TRBJ2-7; 7 bases line up with TRBD2. Germline CDR1 reads SEHNR; CDR2 reads FQNEAQ (reference sequence). V dropped 5 bases and J dropped 7; count of bases not matched to a gene: 2. This CDR3 has 11 amino acids. The CDR3 loop is CASSGAGEQYF. CDR3 sequence (DNA): TGTGCCAGCAGCGGAGCGGGGGAGCAGTACTTC.

V and J are TRBV2 and TRBJ2-5, with D tentatively TRBD1 (5 bases). V was shortened by 4 bases and J by 1 base, with 16 bases between the two germline ends. Germline assignment: CDR1 SNHLY and CDR2 FYNNEI. There are 16 residues in the CDR3. CDR3 DNA: TGTGCCAGCAGTGTAGGGGCAGGAGATATCCAAGAGACCCAGTACTTC. It specifies CASSVGAGDIQETQYF.

V is TRBV10-2 and J is TRBJ2-1; D remains ambiguous. This CDR3 has 13 amino acids. V lost 3 bases and J lost 6, with 9 bases in between. Germline V CDR1 and CDR2: WSHSY, SAAADI. CDR3 region: CASSEVDLNEQFF. The CDR3 nucleotides read TGCGCCAGCAGTGAAGTGGATCTCAATGAGCAGTTCTTC.

The genes are TRBV27 and TRBJ1-2, with D maybe TRBD1 (6 bases). V lost 5 bases to trimming and J lost 5 bases, with 12 bases between them. The germline V gene encodes CDR1 MNHEY and CDR2 SMNVEV (reference sequence). The CDR3 runs 13 residues. The CDR3 loop is CASSAGQFYGYTF. The CDR3 DNA reads TGTGCCAGCAGTGCCGGACAGTTTTATGGCTACACCTTC.

With respect to this clonotype: One end of the junction is discordant with germline, which a read error may explain. The chain recombines TRBV10-3 with TRBJ2-2; 7 nucleotides agree with TRBD1. CDR1 ENHRY and CDR2 SYGVKD come from the germline V gene. The CDR3 contains 16 residues. As DNA, the CDR3 is TGTGCCATCAGTGAGTCGAGGACAGGTACCACCGGGGAGCTGTTCTTT. Amino acid sequence: CAISESRTGTTGELFF.

The chain links TRBV7-3 to TRBJ1-5; 10 bases are a match to TRBD1. This CDR3 contains 13 residues. CDR1 and CDR2 from the germline V gene are SGHTA and FQGTGA. With V trimmed by 5 bases and J by 7 bases, 2 bases remained unmatched. CDR3 nucleotides: TGTGCCAGCAGCCGGGACAGGGGACAGCCCCAGCATTTT. Protein sequence: CASSRDRGQPQHF.